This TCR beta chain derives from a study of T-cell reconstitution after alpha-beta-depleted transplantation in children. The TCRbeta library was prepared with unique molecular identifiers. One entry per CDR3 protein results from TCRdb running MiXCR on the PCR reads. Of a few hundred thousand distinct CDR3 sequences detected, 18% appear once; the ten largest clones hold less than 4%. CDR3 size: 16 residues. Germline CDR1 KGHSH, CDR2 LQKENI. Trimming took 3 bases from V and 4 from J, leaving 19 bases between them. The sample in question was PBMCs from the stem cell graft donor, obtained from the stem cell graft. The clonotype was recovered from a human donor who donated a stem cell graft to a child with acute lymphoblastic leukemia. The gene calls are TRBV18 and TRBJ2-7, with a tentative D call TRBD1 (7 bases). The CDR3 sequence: CASSPALAPGGYEQYF. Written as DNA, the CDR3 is TGTGCCAGCTCACCCGCCTTGGCACCAGGGGGGTACGAGCAGTACTTC.